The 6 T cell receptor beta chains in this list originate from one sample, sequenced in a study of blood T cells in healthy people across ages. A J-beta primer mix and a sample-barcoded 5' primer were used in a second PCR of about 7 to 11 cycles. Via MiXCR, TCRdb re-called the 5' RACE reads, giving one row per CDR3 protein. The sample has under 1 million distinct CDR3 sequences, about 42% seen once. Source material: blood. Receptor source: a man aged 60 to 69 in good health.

This CDR3 reads CASSAGASSSYEQYF. CDR3 nucleotides: TGCGCCAGCAGCGCGGGGGCCTCAAGCTCCTACGAGCAGTACTTC. The rearrangement joins TRBV5-1 to TRBJ2-7, with D possibly being TRBD2 (7 bases). Trimming shortened V by 4 bases and J by 0 bases, and 14 bases separated the two germline ends. Germline CDR1 and CDR2: SGHRS and YFSETQ. CDR3 length equals 15 residues.

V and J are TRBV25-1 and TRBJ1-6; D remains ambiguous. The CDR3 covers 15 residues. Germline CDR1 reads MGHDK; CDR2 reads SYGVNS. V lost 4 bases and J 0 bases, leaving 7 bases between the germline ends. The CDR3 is CASSGLSSYNSPLHF. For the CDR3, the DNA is TGTGCCAGCAGTGGATTGAGCTCCTATAATTCACCCCTCCACTTT.

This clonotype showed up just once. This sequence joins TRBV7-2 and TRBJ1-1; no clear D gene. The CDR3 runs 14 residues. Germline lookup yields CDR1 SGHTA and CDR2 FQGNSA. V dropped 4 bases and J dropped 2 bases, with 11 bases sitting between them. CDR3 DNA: TGTGCCAGCAGCTCGCAGATAGCTAACACTGAAGCTTTCTTT. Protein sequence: CASSSQIANTEAFF.

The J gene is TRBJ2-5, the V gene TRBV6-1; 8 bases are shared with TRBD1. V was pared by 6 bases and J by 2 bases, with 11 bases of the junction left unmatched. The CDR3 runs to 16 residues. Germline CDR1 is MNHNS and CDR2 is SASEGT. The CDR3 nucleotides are TGTGCCAGCAGGGTGTCCGGGACAGGTATTCAAGAGACCCAGTACTTC. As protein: CASRVSGTGIQETQYF.

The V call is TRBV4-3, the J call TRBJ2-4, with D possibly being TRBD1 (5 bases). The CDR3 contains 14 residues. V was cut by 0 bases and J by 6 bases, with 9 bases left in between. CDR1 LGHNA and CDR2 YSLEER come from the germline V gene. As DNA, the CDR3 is TGCGCCAGCAGCCAAGATGCAGGGCCAAACATTCAGTACTTC. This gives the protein CASSQDAGPNIQYF.

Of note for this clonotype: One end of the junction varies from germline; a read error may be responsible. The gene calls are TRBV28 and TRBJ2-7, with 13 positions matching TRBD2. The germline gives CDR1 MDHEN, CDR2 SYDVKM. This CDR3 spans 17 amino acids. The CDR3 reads CVSSLSGLAGPPYEQYF. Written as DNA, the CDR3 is TGTGTCAGCAGTTTATCGGGACTAGCGGGGCCACCCTACGAGCAGTACTTC.